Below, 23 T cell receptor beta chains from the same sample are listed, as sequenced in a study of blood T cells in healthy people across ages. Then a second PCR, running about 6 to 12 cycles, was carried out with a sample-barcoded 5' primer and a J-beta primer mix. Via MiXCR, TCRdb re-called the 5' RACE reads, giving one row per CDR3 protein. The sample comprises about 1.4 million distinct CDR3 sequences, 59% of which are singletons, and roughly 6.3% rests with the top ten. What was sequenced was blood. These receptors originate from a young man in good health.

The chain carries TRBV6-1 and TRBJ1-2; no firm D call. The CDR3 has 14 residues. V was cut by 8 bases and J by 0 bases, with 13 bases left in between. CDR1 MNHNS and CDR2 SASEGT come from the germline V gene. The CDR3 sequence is CASSKAETNYGYTF. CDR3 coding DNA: TGTGCCAGCTCCAAGGCAGAAACTAACTATGGCTACACCTTC.

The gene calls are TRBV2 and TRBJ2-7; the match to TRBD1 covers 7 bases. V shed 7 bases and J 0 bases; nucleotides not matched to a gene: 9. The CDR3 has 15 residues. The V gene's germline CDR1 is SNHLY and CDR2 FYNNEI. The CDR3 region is CASKDATGASYEQYF. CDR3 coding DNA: TGTGCCAGCAAGGATGCCACAGGGGCCTCCTACGAGCAGTACTTC.

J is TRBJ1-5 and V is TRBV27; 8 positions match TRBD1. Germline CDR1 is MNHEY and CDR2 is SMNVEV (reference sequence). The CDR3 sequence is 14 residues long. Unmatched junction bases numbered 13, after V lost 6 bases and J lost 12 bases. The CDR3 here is CASSSQGEVLGQHF. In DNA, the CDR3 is TGTGCCAGCAGCTCACAGGGGGAAGTGCTGGGCCAGCATTTT.

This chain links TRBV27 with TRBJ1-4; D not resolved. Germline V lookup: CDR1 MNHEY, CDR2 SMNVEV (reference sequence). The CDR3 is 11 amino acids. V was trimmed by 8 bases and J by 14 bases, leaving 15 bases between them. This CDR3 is CASGRPGELFF. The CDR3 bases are TGTGCCAGCGGTAGACCGGGAGAGCTGTTTTTT.

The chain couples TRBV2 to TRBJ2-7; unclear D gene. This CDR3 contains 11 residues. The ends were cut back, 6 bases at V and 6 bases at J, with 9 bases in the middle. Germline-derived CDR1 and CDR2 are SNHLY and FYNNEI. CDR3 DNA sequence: TGTGCCAGCAGGCTAACAACCGAGCAGTACTTC. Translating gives CASRLTTEQYF.

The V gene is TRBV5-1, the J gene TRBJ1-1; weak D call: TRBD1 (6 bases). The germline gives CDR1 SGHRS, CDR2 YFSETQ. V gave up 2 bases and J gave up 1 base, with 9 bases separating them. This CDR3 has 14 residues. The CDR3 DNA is TGCGCCAGCAGCTTCAAACAGGGGAACACTGAAGCTTTCTTT. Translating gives CASSFKQGNTEAFF.

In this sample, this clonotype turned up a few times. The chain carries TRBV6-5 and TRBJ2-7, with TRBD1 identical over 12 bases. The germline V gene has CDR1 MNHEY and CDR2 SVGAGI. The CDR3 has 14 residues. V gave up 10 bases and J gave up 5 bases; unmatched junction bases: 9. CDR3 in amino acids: CATTTGTGGNEQYF. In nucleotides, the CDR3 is TGTGCCACCACAACCGGGACAGGGGGCAACGAGCAGTACTTC.

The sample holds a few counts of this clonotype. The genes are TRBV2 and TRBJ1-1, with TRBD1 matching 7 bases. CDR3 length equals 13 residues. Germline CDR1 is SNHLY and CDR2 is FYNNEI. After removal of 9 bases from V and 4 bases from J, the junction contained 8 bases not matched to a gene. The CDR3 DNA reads TGTGCCAGTTCCAACAGGGGTGGCACTGAAGCTTTCTTT. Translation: CASSNRGGTEAFF.

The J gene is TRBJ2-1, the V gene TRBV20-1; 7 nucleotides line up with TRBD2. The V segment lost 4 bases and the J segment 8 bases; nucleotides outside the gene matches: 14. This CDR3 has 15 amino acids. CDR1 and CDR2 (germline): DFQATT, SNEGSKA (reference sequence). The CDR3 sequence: CSAKGTNGPVDEQFF. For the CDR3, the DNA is TGCAGTGCTAAAGGGACTAACGGACCAGTCGATGAGCAGTTCTTC.

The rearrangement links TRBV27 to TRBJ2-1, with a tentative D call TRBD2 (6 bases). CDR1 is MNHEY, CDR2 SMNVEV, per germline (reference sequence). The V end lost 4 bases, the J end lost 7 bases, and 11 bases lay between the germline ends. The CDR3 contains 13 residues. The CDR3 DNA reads TGTGCCAGCAGTTGGGACGGAGGGAATGAGCAGTTCTTC. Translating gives CASSWDGGNEQFF.

CDR3: CASSPDRGWNEQFF. In DNA form, the CDR3 reads TGTGCCAGCAGCCCCGACAGAGGTTGGAATGAGCAGTTCTTC. This chain uses TRBV12-3 or TRBV12-4 with TRBJ2-1, with D tentatively TRBD1 (5 bases). There are 14 residues in the CDR3. The V and J ends lost 6 bases and 7 bases respectively, with 16 bases between them.

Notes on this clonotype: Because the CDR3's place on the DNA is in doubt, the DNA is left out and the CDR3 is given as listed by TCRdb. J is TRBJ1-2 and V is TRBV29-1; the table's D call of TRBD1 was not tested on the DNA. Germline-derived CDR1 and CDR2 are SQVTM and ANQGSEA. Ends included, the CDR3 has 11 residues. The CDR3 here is CSVGRLYGCTF.

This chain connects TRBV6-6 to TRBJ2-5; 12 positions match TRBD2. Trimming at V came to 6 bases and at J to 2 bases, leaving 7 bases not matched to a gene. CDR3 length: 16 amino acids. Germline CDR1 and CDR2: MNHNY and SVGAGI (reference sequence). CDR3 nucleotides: TGTGCCAGCAGGGGACTAGCGGGCGTCTTACAAGAGACCCAGTACTTC. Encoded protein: CASRGLAGVLQETQYF.

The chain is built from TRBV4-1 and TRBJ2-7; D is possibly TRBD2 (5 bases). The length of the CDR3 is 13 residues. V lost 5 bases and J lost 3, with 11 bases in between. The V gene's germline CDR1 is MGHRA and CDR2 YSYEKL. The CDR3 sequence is CASSSGEHYEQYF. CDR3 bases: TGCGCCAGCAGCAGCGGCGAACACTACGAGCAGTACTTC.

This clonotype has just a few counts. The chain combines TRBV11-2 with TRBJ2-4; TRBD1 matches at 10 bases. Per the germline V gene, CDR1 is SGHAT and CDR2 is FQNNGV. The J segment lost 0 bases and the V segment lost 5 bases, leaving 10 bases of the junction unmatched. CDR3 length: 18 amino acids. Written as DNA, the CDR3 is TGTGCCAGCAGCACCGGGACAGGGGATTACCTAGCCAAAAACATTCAGTACTTC. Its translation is CASSTGTGDYLAKNIQYF.

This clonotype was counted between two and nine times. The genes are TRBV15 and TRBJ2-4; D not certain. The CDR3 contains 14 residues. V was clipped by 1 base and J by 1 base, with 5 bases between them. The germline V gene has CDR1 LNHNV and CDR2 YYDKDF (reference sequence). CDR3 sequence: CATSRVVAKNIQYF. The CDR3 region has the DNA TGTGCCACCAGCAGAGTCGTCGCCAAAAACATTCAGTACTTC.

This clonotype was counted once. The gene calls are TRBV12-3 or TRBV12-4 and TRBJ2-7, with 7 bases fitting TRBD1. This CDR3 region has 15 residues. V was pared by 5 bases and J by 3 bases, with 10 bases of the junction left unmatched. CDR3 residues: CASSPAGTEDYEQYF. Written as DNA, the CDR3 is TGTGCCAGCAGTCCGGCCGGGACAGAAGACTACGAGCAGTACTTC.

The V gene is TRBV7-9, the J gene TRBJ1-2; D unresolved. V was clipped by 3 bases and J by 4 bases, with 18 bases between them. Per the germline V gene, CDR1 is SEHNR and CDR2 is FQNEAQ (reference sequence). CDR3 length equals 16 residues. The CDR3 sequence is CASSLPDQQASYGYTF. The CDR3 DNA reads TGTGCCAGCAGCTTGCCTGATCAACAAGCATCCTATGGCTACACCTTC.

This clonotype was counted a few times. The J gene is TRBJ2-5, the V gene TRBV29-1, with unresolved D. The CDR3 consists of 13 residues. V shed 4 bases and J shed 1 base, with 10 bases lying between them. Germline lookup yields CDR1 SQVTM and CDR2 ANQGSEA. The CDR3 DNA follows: TGCAGCGTTGCTTCCTGGGTCCAAGAGACCCAGTACTTC. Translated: CSVASWVQETQYF.

The DNA of the CDR3 is TGTGCCAGCAGCTTATTCTCCAGGGTGGGAGTGAATTCACCCCTCCACTTT. It yields the protein CASSLFSRVGVNSPLHF. The chain is built from TRBV11-2 and TRBJ1-6; tentative D call: TRBD1 (5 bases). There are 17 residues in the CDR3. Germline V CDR1 and CDR2: SGHAT, FQNNGV. V lost 2 bases, J lost 7 bases, and 18 bases lay in between.

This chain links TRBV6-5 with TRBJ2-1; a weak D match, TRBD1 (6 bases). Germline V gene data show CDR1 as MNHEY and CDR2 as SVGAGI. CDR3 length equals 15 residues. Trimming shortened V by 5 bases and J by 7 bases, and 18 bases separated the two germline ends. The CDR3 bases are TGTGCCAGCAGTAGCCATAACTTGGACAGTAATGAGCAGTTCTTC. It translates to CASSSHNLDSNEQFF.

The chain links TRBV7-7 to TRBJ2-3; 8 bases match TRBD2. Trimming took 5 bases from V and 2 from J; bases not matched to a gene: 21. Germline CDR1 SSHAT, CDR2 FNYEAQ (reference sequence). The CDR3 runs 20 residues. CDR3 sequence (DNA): TGTGCCAGCAGCCCCCGACTAGCGATGCTAGGGCCATCAACCACAGATACGCAGTATTTT. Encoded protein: CASSPRLAMLGPSTTDTQYF.

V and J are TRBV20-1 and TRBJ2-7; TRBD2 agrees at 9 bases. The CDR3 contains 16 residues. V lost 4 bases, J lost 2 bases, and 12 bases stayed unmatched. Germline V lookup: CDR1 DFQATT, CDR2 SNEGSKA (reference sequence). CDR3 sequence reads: CSAMKVAGVKPYEQYF. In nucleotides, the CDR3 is TGCAGTGCTATGAAGGTAGCGGGGGTGAAACCCTACGAGCAGTACTTC.